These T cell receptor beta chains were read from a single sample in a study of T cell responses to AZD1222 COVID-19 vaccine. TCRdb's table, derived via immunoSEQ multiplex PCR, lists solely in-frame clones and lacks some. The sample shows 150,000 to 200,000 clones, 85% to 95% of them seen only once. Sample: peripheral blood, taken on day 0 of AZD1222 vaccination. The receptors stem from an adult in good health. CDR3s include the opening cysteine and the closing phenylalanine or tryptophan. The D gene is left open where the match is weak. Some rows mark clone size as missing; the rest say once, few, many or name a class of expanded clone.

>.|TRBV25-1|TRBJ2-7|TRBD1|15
CASSARTGNTYEQYF
TGTGCCAGCAGTGCGCGGACAGGGAATACCTACGAGCAGTACTTC
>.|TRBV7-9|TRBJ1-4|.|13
CASSSSNQEKLFF
TGTGCCAGCAGCTCGAGTAATCAGGAAAAACTGTTTTTT
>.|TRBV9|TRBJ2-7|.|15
CASSVDGSGSYEQYF
TGTGCCAGCAGCGTGGACGGGAGCGGTTCCTACGAGCAGTACTTC
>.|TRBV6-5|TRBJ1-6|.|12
CASSYGDSPLHF
TGTGCCAGCAGTTATGGGGATTCACCCCTCCACTTT
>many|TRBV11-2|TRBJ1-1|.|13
CASSLGGQRGAFF
TGTGCCAGCAGCTTAGGCGGGCAGCGAGGAGCTTTCTTT
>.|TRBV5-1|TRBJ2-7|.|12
CASSLSSYEQYF
TGCGCCAGCAGCCTCAGCTCCTACGAGCAGTACTTC
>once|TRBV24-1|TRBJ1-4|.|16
CATSVGDGGLNEKLFF
TGTGCCACCAGTGTGGGCGATGGGGGTCTTAATGAAAAACTGTTTTTT
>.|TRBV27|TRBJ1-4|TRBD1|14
CASSFHRGGEKLFF
TGTGCCAGCAGTTTTCACAGGGGGGGTGAAAAACTGTTTTTT
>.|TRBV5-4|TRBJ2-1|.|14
CASSLRAPYNEQFF
TGTGCCAGCAGCTTGAGGGCACCTTACAATGAGCAGTTCTTC
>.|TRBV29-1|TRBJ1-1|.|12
CSALRGYAEAFF
TGCAGCGCTCTACGGGGGTATGCTGAAGCTTTCTTT
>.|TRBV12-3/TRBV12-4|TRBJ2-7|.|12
CAVRDNSYEQYF
TGTGCCGTCCGGGACAACTCCTACGAGCAGTACTTC
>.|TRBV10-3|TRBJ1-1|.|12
CAISEVNTEAFF
TGTGCCATCAGTGAGGTGAACACTGAAGCTTTCTTT
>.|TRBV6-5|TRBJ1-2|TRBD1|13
CASQGGTDYGYTF
TGTGCCAGCCAAGGGGGCACAGACTATGGCTACACCTTC
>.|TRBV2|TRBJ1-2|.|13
CANQGGQNYGYTF
TGTGCCAACCAAGGGGGTCAAAACTATGGCTACACCTTC
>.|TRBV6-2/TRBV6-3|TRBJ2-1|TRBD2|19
CASSYSGTSGSPSYNEQFF
TGTGCCAGCAGTTACTCCGGGACTAGCGGGAGCCCTTCCTACAATGAGCAGTTCTTC
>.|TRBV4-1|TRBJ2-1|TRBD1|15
CASSQVGRGRNEQFF
TGCGCCAGCAGCCAAGTAGGCAGGGGGCGGAATGAGCAGTTCTTC
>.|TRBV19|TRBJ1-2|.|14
CASSRIGSRIGYTF
TGTGCCAGTAGCCGTATAGGCTCCAGGATAGGCTACACCTTC
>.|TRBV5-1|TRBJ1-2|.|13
CASSLVSGDGYTF
TGCGCCAGCAGCTTGGTGTCAGGGGATGGCTACACCTTC
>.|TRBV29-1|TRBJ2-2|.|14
CSVAQRAFGGELFF
TGCAGCGTTGCCCAGCGGGCTTTCGGAGGGGAGCTGTTTTTT
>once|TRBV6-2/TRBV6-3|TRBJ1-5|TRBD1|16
CASSPDRVVSNQPQHF
TGTGCCAGCAGTCCGGACAGGGTCGTTAGCAATCAGCCCCAGCATTTT
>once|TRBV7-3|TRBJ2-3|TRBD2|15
CASSLGGEGTDTQYF
TGTGCCAGCAGCTTAGGGGGGGAGGGCACAGATACGCAGTATTTT
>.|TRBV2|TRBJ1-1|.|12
CASRQGSTEAFF
TGTGCCAGTCGTCAGGGGAGCACTGAAGCTTTCTTT
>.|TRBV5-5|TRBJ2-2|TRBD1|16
CASTRDRGASTGELFF
TGTGCCAGCACCAGAGACAGGGGCGCGTCCACCGGGGAGCTGTTTTTT
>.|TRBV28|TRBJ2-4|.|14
CASSIYRSKNIQYF
TGTGCCAGCAGTATTTACAGGTCCAAAAACATTCAGTACTTC
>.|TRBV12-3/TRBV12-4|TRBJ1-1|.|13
CASRLRADTEAFF
TGTGCCAGCAGACTTAGGGCCGACACTGAAGCTTTCTTT
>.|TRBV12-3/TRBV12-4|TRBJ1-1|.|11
CASRGRGKAFF
TGTGCCAGCAGGGGACGGGGAAAAGCTTTCTTT
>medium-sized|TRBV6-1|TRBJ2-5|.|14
CASSEAGGGETQYF
TGTGCCAGCAGTGAAGCGGGGGGTGGGGAGACCCAGTACTTC
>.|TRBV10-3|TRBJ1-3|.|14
CAIRSDGAGNTIYF
TGTGCCATCAGATCAGACGGGGCTGGAAACACCATATATTTT
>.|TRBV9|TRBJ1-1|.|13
CASSVVADTEAFF
TGTGCCAGCAGCGTAGTTGCGGACACTGAAGCTTTCTTT
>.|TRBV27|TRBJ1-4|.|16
CASSQTFSAANEKLFF
TGTGCCAGCAGTCAGACCTTTAGCGCAGCTAATGAAAAACTGTTTTTT
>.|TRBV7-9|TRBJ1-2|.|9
CASSSRYTF
TGTGCCAGCAGCTCCCGCTACACCTTC
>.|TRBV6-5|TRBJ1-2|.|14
CASSYSPVEDGYTF
TGTGCCAGCAGTTACTCCCCGGTAGAGGATGGCTACACCTTC
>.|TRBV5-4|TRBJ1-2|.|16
CASSLDWGTANYGYTF
TGTGCCAGCAGCTTGGATTGGGGCACGGCTAACTATGGCTACACCTTC
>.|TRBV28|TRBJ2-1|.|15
CASSLEGRGTREQFF
TGTGCCAGCAGTTTAGAAGGCAGAGGGACACGGGAGCAGTTCTTC
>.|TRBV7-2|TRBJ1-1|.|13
CASSLIGLKKAFF
TGTGCCAGCAGCTTAATAGGACTGAAAAAAGCTTTCTTT
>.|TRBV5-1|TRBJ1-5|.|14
CASSLGGAGQPQHF
TGCGCCAGCAGCCTGGGTGGGGCCGGGCAGCCCCAGCATTTT
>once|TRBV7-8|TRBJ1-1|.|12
CASSFGNTEAFF
TGTGCCAGCAGCTTCGGCAACACTGAAGCTTTCTTT
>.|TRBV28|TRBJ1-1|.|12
CASRDWNSEAFF
TGTGCCAGCAGGGACTGGAACTCTGAAGCTTTCTTT
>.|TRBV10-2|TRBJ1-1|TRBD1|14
CASSESRDRGEAFF
TGCGCCAGCAGTGAGTCCCGGGACAGGGGCGAAGCTTTCTTT
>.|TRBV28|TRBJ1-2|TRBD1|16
CASSPQRGPLNYGYTF
TGTGCCAGCAGCCCACAGAGGGGGCCCCTCAACTATGGCTACACCTTC
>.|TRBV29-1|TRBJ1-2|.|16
CSVEVRGEEQLYGYTF
TGCAGCGTTGAAGTACGGGGCGAGGAACAGCTCTATGGCTACACCTTC
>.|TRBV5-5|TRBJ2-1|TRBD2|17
CASSLGLAGALQNEQFF
TGTGCCAGCAGCTTGGGACTAGCGGGCGCCCTACAGAATGAGCAGTTCTTC
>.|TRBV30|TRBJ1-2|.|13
CAWTTGGNYGYTF
TGTGCCTGGACAACGGGGGGCAACTATGGCTACACCTTC
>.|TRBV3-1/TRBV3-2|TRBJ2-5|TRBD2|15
CASSQEGEGRETQYF
TGTGCCAGCAGCCAGGAAGGGGAGGGCCGAGAGACCCAGTACTTC
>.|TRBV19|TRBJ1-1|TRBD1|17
CASRPYGSRDSHTEAFF
TGTGCCAGTAGGCCTTACGGATCTCGGGACAGCCACACTGAAGCTTTCTTT
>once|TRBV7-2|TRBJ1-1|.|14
CASSLESPRTEAFF
TGTGCCAGCAGCTTAGAATCCCCGAGGACTGAAGCTTTCTTT
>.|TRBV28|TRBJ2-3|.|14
CASSSWDQTDTQYF
TGTGCCAGCAGCTCCTGGGACCAGACAGATACGCAGTATTTT
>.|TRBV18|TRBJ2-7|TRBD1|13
CASSPRQGDEQYF
TGTGCCAGCTCACCTAGACAGGGAGACGAGCAGTACTTC
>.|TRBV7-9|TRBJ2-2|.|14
CASLRAGKAGELFF
TGTGCCAGCCTAAGGGCAGGGAAGGCCGGGGAGCTGTTTTTT
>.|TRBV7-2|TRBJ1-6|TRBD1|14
CASSTSGGPTPLHF
TGTGCCAGCAGCACATCAGGGGGTCCGACACCCCTCCACTTT
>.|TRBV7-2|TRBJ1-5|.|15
CASSKDSNSNQPQHF
TGTGCCAGCAGCAAGGACAGTAATAGCAATCAGCCCCAGCATTTT
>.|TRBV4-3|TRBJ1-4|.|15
CASSPQGTTNEKLFF
TGCGCCAGCAGCCCACAGGGAACAACTAATGAAAAACTGTTTTTT
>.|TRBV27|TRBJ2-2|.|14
CASSLVSDTGELFF
TGTGCCAGCAGTTTAGTCAGCGACACCGGGGAGCTGTTTTTT